A selection of T cell receptor beta chains follows, all from one sample in a study of blood T cell repertoires in COVID-19. Generated by immunoSEQ multiplex PCR, the TCRdb table keeps only in-frame clones and is missing some. The sample consists of about 100,000 clones, about 85% of them appearing once. Sample: peripheral blood. Receptors originate from a man aged 55 to 70 with acute or convalescent COVID-19. Both conserved end residues are part of each CDR3. A D gene is named only where the DNA matches it firmly. Only part of the rows carry a size: once, few, many, or a class if the clone is expanded.

j_call,clone_size,d_call,v_call,cdr3_aa,cdr3_nt
TRBJ2-6,.,.,TRBV15,CATSRDTGSGANVLTF,TGTGCCACCAGCAGAGATACGGGCTCTGGGGCCAACGTCCTGACTTTC
TRBJ1-6,.,.,TRBV7-9,CASSLNQGPLHF,TGTGCCAGCAGTCTCAACCAGGGTCCCCTCCACTTT
TRBJ2-7,.,.,TRBV11-2,CASRSVPDEQYF,TGTGCCAGCAGGTCAGTCCCAGACGAGCAGTACTTC
TRBJ2-3,.,TRBD2,TRBV3-1/TRBV3-2,CASSPGLAGVGTQYF,TGTGCCAGCAGCCCCGGACTAGCGGGAGTGGGTACGCAGTATTTT
TRBJ2-1,.,.,TRBV12-3/TRBV12-4,CASSLSGYNEQFF,TGTGCCAGCAGTTTATCGGGTTACAATGAGCAGTTCTTC
TRBJ2-6,.,TRBD1,TRBV11-3,CASSTQGAGANVLTF,TGTGCCAGCAGCACGCAGGGGGCTGGGGCCAACGTCCTGACTTTC
TRBJ2-3,.,TRBD2,TRBV7-8,CASSAGLAGGDTQYF,TGTGCCAGCAGCGCGGGACTAGCGGGTGGGGATACGCAGTATTTT
TRBJ1-1,.,.,TRBV28,CASSLSVAEAFF,TGTGCCAGCAGTCTATCGGTGGCTGAAGCTTTCTTT
TRBJ2-7,.,TRBD1,TRBV18,CASSPGTGGAYEQYF,TGTGCCAGCTCTCCCGGGACAGGGGGCGCATACGAGCAGTACTTC
TRBJ2-7,.,.,TRBV5-1,CASSLGTGTPSSYEQYF,TGCGCCAGCAGCTTGGGGACCGGGACACCAAGCTCCTACGAGCAGTACTTC
TRBJ2-7,.,.,TRBV7-9,CASSLRLMGAHEQYF,TGTGCCAGCAGCTTAAGGTTGATGGGGGCGCACGAGCAGTACTTC
TRBJ2-3,.,.,TRBV6-6,CASSYQGSTDTQYF,TGTGCCAGCAGTTACCAGGGAAGCACAGATACGCAGTATTTT
TRBJ2-3,once,TRBD2,TRBV4-2,CASSQSGLAERFF,TGTGCCAGCAGCCAATCGGGACTAGCGGAGAGGTTTTTT
TRBJ1-5,.,TRBD1,TRBV27,CATATGSQPQHF,TGTGCCACCGCGACAGGGAGTCAGCCCCAGCATTTT
TRBJ2-2,.,.,TRBV6-2/TRBV6-3,CASSYGPGVTGELFF,TGTGCCAGCAGTTACGGGCCAGGGGTCACCGGGGAGCTGTTTTTT
TRBJ1-3,few,.,TRBV12-5,CASGPGYSGNTIYF,TGTGCTAGTGGCCCAGGGTACTCTGGAAACACCATATATTTT
TRBJ2-1,once,TRBD2,TRBV11-1,CASSLSGKNYNEQFF,TGTGCCAGCAGCTTAAGCGGGAAAAACTACAATGAGCAGTTCTTC
TRBJ2-3,once,TRBD2,TRBV5-1,CASSPRLAGILSDTQYF,TGCGCCAGCAGCCCAAGACTAGCGGGGATACTATCAGATACGCAGTATTTT
TRBJ2-3,.,TRBD1,TRBV11-2,CASSHDRAGDTQYF,TGTGCCAGCAGCCATGACAGGGCGGGAGATACGCAGTATTTT
TRBJ2-5,.,TRBD1,TRBV5-1,CASSPKGAETQYF,TGCGCCAGCAGCCCGAAGGGGGCAGAGACCCAGTACTTC
TRBJ1-2,.,TRBD1,TRBV29-1,CSAPGRGQGADGYTF,TGCAGCGCCCCCGGGAGGGGACAGGGGGCGGATGGCTACACCTTC
TRBJ1-2,.,.,TRBV6-5,CASTPDEGDSYGYTF,TGTGCCAGCACACCAGATGAGGGAGATAGCTATGGCTACACCTTC